The clone carrying this T cell receptor (beta chain) was detected only a few times. Its antigen is not identified. The PCR was carried out with 60 Vbeta primers and 13 Jbeta primers. The method was immunoSEQ multiplex PCR; TCRdb's version includes in-frame clones alone and lacks a portion of them. The sample lists 100,000 to 150,000 clones, 55% to 75% occurring once. The data belong to a study of cytomegalovirus exposure and HLA in healthy donors. Study as a whole: Early released data had tens of millions of unique TCRs, all coming from HLA-typed donors. Whole-study findings and limits: A further, later analysis showed that HLA-associated TCR beta chains (compared with equally common others) were more clonally expanded.

CDR1 is SNHLY and CDR2 is FYNNEI in the germline V gene. The CDR3 runs 14 residues. J gave up 11 bases and V 1 base, and 10 bases lay outside the gene matches. Sequenced: PBMCs. The TCR sequence derives from a human donor in good health. The J gene is TRBJ2-7, the V gene TRBV2; TRBD1 matches 8 bases. The CDR3 bases are TGTGCCAGCAGTGAAGTAAGGGCAGGGGGCAAAGAGTACTTC. Protein sequence: CASSEVRAGGKEYF.